Reported below is one TCR beta chain. This sample is part of a study of blood T cell repertoires in COVID-19. Libraries were prepared by immunoSEQ multiplex PCR; TCRdb keeps only in-frame clonotypes and omits some of them. Among about 53,000 clones listed, about four fifths were seen once. V lost 3 bases, J lost 0 bases, and 9 bases lay in between. The CDR3 runs to 15 residues. The germline V gene has CDR1 MNHEY and CDR2 SMNVEV (reference sequence). This TCR derives from a woman at least 80 years old with COVID-19, enrolled during active disease. The material sequenced was peripheral blood. The chain joins TRBV27 to TRBJ1-5; no reliable D call. This CDR3 reads CASSLRAVSNQPQHF. Written as DNA, the CDR3 is TGTGCCAGCAGTTTGAGGGCAGTTAGCAATCAGCCCCAGCATTTT.